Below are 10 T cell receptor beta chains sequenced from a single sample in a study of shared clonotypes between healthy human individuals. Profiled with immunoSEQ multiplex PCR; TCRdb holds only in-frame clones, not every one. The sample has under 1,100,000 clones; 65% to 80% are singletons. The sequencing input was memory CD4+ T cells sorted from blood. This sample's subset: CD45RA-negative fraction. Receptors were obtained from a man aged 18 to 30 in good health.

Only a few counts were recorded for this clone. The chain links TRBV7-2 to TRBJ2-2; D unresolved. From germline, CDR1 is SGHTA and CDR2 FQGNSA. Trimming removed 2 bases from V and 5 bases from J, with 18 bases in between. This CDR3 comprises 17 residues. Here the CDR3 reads CASSLLSAPSRTGELFF. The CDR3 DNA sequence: TGTGCCAGCAGCTTACTTTCAGCCCCATCCAGGACCGGGGAGCTGTTTTTT.

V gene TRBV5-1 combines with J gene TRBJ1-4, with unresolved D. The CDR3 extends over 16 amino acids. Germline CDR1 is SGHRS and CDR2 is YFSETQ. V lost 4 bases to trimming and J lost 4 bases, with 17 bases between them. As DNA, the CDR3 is TGCGCCAGCAGCGACCCTCAGGCCGGGGTTAATGAAAAACTGTTTTTT. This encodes CASSDPQAGVNEKLFF.

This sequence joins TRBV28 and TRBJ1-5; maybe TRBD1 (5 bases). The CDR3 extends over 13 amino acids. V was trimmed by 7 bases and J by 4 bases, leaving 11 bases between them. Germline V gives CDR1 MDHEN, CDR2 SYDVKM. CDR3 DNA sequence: TGTGCCAGCACGGGGCAGTTTAATCAGCCCCAGCATTTT. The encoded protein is CASTGQFNQPQHF.

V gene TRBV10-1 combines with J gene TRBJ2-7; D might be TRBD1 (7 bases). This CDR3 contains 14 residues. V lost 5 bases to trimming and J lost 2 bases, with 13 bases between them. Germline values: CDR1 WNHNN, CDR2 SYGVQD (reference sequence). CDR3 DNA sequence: TGCGCCAGCAGTCTACAGGGGAGGCCCTACGAGCAGTACTTC. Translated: CASSLQGRPYEQYF.

The CDR3 DNA sequence: TGTGCCAGTAGTACTCAGACAGGGTCTGGCGGCTACACCTTC. It yields the protein CASSTQTGSGGYTF. The V and J genes are TRBV19 and TRBJ1-2; 7 bases line up with TRBD1. The germline CDR1 and CDR2 sequences are LNHDA and SQIVND (reference sequence). Unmatched junction bases numbered 10, after V lost 4 bases and J lost 8 bases. The CDR3 spans 14 residues. Using reference TRBV19 and TRBJ1-2 for the parts outside the CDR3, the full variable domain is DGGITQSPKYLFRKEGQNVTLSCEQNLNHDAMYWYRQDPGQGLRLIYYSQIVNDFQKGDIAEGYSVSREKKESFPLTVTSAQKNPTAFYLCASSTQTGSGGYTFGSGTRLTVV.

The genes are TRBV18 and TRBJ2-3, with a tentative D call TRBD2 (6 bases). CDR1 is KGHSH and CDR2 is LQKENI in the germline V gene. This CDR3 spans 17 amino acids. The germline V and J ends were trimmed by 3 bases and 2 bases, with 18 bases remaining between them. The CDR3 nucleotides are TGTGCCAGCTCACCTACTGTGGGACTCGCACCCACAGATACGCAGTATTTT. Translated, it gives CASSPTVGLAPTDTQYF. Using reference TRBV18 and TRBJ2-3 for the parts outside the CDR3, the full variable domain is NAGVMQNPRHLVRRRGQEARLRCSPMKGHSHVYWYRQLPEEGLKFMVYLQKENIIDESGMPKERFSAEFPKEGPSILRIQQVVRGDSAAYFCASSPTVGLAPTDTQYFGPGTRLTVL.

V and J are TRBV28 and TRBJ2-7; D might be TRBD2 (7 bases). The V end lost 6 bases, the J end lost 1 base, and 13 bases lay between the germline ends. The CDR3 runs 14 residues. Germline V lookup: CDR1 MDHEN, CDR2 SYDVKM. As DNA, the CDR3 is TGTGCCAGCAGGGGCGGGGGCAGGTCCTACGAGCAGTACTTC. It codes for CASRGGGRSYEQYF. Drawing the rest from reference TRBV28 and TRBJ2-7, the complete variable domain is DVKVTQSSRYLVKRTGEKVFLECVQDMDHENMFWYRQDPGLGLRLIYFSYDVKMKEKGDIPEGYSVSREKKERFSLILESASTNQTSMYLCASRGGGRSYEQYFGPGTRLTVT.

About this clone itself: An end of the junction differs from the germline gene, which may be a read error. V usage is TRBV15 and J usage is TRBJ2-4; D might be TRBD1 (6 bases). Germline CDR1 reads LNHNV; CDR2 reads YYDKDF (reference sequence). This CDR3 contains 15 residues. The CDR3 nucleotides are TGTGCCACCAGGAGAGGTCCAGGGGCCGAAAACATTCAGTACTTC. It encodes CATRRGPGAENIQYF.

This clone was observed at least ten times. The CDR3 reads CASRHDRGKYEQYF. In DNA, the CDR3 is TGTGCCAGCAGGCACGACAGGGGGAAATACGAGCAGTACTTC. This rearrangement joins TRBV5-4 to TRBJ2-7, with 9 bases aligning to TRBD1. V was clipped by 5 bases and J by 4 bases; unmatched bases: 7. The CDR3 loop spans 14 amino acids. Germline lookup yields CDR1 SGHNT and CDR2 YYREEE (reference sequence).

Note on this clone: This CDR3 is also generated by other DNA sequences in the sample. CDR3 region: CASSLARDFYNEQFF. DNA for the CDR3: TGTGCCAGCAGCTTAGCGAGGGACTTTTACAATGAGCAGTTCTTC. The genes are TRBV7-2 and TRBJ2-1, with a tentative D call TRBD2 (6 bases). The V gene lost 0 bases and the J gene lost 4 bases, with 10 bases spanning the gap. CDR3 size: 15 residues. Germline V lookup: CDR1 SGHTA, CDR2 FQGNSA. Full variable domain (outside the CDR3, taken from reference TRBV7-2 and TRBJ2-1): GAGVSQSPSNKVTEKGKDVELRCDPISGHTALYWYRQSLGQGLEFLIYFQGNSAPDKSGLPSDRFSAERTGGSVSTLTIQRTQQEDSAVYLCASSLARDFYNEQFFGPGTRLTVL.